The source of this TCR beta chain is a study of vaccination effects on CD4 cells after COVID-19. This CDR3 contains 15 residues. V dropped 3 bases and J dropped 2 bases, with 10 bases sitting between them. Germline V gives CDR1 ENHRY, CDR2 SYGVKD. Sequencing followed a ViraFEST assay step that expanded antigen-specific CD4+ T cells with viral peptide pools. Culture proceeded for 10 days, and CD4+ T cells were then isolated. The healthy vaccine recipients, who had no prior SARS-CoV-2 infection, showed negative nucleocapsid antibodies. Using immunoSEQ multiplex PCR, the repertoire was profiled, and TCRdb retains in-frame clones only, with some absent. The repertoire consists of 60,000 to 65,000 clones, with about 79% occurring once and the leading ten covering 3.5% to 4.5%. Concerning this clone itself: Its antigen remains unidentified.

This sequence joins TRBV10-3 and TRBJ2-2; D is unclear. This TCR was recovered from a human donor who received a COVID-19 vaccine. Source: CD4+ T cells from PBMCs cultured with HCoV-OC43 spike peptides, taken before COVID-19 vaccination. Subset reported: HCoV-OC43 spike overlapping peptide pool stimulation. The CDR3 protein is CAISEEPSNTGELFF. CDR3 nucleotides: TGTGCCATCAGTGAAGAACCCAGTAACACCGGGGAGCTGTTTTTT.